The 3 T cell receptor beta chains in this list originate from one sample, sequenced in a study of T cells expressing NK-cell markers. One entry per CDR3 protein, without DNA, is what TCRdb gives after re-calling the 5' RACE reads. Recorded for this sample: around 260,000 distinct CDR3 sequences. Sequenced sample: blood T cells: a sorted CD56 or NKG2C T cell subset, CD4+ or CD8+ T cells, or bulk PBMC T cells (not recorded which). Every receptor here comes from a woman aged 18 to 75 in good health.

The CDR3 region is CASSPSGDTMKQFF. The chain uses TRBV5-1 and TRBJ2-1; lacking DNA, the TRBD2 call made by TCRdb goes unchecked. Germline CDR1 reads SGHRS; CDR2 reads YFSETQ. This CDR3 has 14 residues.

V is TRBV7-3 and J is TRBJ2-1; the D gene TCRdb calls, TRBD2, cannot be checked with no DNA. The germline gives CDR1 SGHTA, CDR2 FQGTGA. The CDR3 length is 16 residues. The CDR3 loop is CASSLGTASAWNEQFF.

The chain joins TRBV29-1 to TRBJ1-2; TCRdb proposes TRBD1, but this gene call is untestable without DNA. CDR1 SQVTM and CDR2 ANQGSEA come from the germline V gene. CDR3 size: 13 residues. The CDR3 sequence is CSVEPWAGKGYTF.